The 11 T cell receptor beta chains given below trace back to one sample, sequenced in a study of T cells in women clearing cervical HPV infection. Method: immunoSEQ multiplex PCR; TCRdb's copy keeps in-frame clones and lacks some. The ten most abundant clones cover 1.6% of a sample with roughly 35,000 clones. Sequencing was carried out using blood buffy coat. These receptors all stem from a woman aged 18-69 years with a cervical HPV16 infection that either progressed to CIN3+ or cleared (not recorded which).

Here the CDR3 reads CASSLGTGAEAFF. CDR3 bases read: TGCGCCAGCAGCTTGGGGACAGGGGCTGAA. The chain has TRBV5-1 and TRBJ1-1; 9 bases are shared with TRBD1. Read data end 3 residues before the CDR3 end; the end is taken from the germline J gene. This CDR3 contains 13 residues. Germline CDR1 SGHRS, CDR2 YFSETQ. Trimming cost V 0 bases and J 6 bases; bases outside gene matches: 0.

For this clone: The DNA ends 3 residues before the CDR3 does, and the rest of the CDR3 is filled in from the germline J gene. This rearrangement joins TRBV7-8 to TRBJ2-7, with D perhaps matching TRBD2 (7 bases). Germline assignment: CDR1 SGHVS and CDR2 FQNEAQ. This CDR3 is built from 17 residues. Trimming took off 2 bases at V and 6 bases at J, with 23 bases between the two ends. CDR3 amino acids: CASSLYRGGGAEGEQYF. Incomplete CDR3 DNA: TGTGCCAGCAGCTTATATCGAGGGGGGGGAGCCGAAGGCGAG.

Concerning this clone itself: The read finishes 3 residues shy of the CDR3 end, and the germline J gene is used to complete it. The chain joins TRBV2 to TRBJ1-5, with 12 positions matching TRBD1. This CDR3 is 15 amino acids long. Per germline, CDR1 SNHLY and CDR2 FYNNEI. Trimming cost V 4 bases and J 6 bases; bases outside gene matches: 4. The CDR3 sequence is CASSGGQGAVQPQHF. CDR3 bases read: TGTGCCAGCAGTGGGGGACAGGGGGCGGTTCAGCCC.

With regard to this clone: The read finishes 3 residues shy of the CDR3 end, and the germline J gene is used to complete it. The chain employs TRBV20-1 and TRBJ1-6, with D possibly matching TRBD1 (5 bases). V was cut by 3 bases and J by 5 bases, with 17 bases left in between. This CDR3 contains 16 residues. Germline V gene data show CDR1 as DFQATT and CDR2 as SNEGSKA (reference sequence). The CDR3 sequence: CSASGSAGSDNSPLHF. The covered CDR3 bases are TGCAGTGCTAGTGGGTCGGCAGGGAGCGATAATTCACCC.

In the case of this clone: The CDR3 end falls 3 residues outside the read, so it is completed with the germline J gene. The V call is TRBV7-3, the J call TRBJ2-3, with 14 nucleotides matching TRBD2. Germline CDR1 reads SGHTA; CDR2 reads FQGTGA. The CDR3 totals 15 residues. The sequenced part of the CDR3 DNA is TGTGCCAGCAGCCAGACTAGCGGGAGGGAAGAGACG. Translation: CASSQTSGREET. The whole CDR3 is CASSQTSGREETQYF.

As regards this clone: The read comes to an end 3 residues before the CDR3 does, leaving the germline J gene to fill in the end. This chain uses TRBV7-3 with TRBJ2-1; 12 bases agree with TRBD2. The CDR3 spans 17 residues. From germline, CDR1 is SGHTA and CDR2 FQGTGA. J was trimmed by 7 bases and V by 0 bases; bases with no gene match: 7. CDR3 protein: CASSLTVLAGGRNEQFF. The part of the CDR3 DNA that was read is TGTGCCAGCAGCTTAACGGTCCTAGCGGGGGGGAGGAATGAG.

CDR3 amino acids: CAISAGTTDGNEQFF. The CDR3 DNA, read in part, is TGTGCCATCAGTGCCGGGACTACCGACGGCAATGAG. The rearrangement links TRBV10-3 to TRBJ2-1, with TRBD2 matching over 7 bases. The DNA ends 3 residues before the CDR3 does, and the rest of the CDR3 is filled in from the germline J gene. The CDR3 contains 15 residues. Trimming took 4 bases from V and 6 from J; bases not matched to a gene: 9. The germline CDR1 and CDR2 sequences are ENHRY and SYGVKD.

With regard to this clone: The read ends 3 residues before the CDR3 terminus; that terminus is restored from the germline J gene. The V call is TRBV18, the J call TRBJ1-2, with 9 nucleotides matching TRBD1. The CDR3 has 14 amino acids. Germline CDR1 is KGHSH and CDR2 is LQKENI. CDR3 amino acids: CASSQTQGAYDYTF. The sequenced part of the CDR3 DNA is TGTGCCAGCTCACAAACACAGGGGGCGTACGAC.

Turning to this clone: The read falls 3 residues short of the CDR3 end, and the missing part is taken from the germline J gene. V is TRBV5-5 and J is TRBJ1-6; 8 bases agree with TRBD1. J gave up 2 bases and V 4 bases, and 2 bases lay outside the gene matches. The germline gives CDR1 SGHKS, CDR2 YYEKEE (reference sequence). The CDR3 runs to 15 residues. CDR3: CASSGDRTYNSPLHF. The CDR3 DNA, read in part, is TGTGCCAGCAGCGGGGACAGGACCTATAATTCACCC.

In the case of this clone: The CDR3 end lies 3 residues beyond the end of the read and is filled in from the germline J gene. The chain combines TRBV29-1 with TRBJ1-4, with D tentatively TRBD1 (5 bases). The V gene's germline CDR1 is SQVTM and CDR2 ANQGSEA. CDR3 length: 13 residues. The covered CDR3 bases are TGCAGCGTTGAATCTTCTGGGGCCAACGTA. Translated, it gives CSVESSGANV. The entire CDR3 reads CSVESSGANVLFF. The full variable domain, its missing parts supplied by reference TRBV29-1 and TRBJ1-4, is SAVISQKPSRDICQRGTSLTIQCQVDSQVTMMFWYRQQPGQSLTLIATANQGSEATYESGFVIDKFPISRPNLTFSTLTVSNMSPEDSSIYLCSVESSGANVLFFGSGTQLSVL.

With regard to this clone: The CDR3 end falls 3 residues outside the read, so it is completed with the germline J gene. V usage is TRBV7-7 and J usage is TRBJ1-2; D ambiguous. Germline V lookup: CDR1 SSHAT, CDR2 FNYEAQ (reference sequence). The CDR3 length is 15 residues. The CDR3 DNA, read in part, is TGTGCCAGCAGCCCCAGCCACGCAGACACAGATACC. It specifies CASSPSHADTDT. The whole CDR3 sequence reads CASSPSHADTDTYTF.